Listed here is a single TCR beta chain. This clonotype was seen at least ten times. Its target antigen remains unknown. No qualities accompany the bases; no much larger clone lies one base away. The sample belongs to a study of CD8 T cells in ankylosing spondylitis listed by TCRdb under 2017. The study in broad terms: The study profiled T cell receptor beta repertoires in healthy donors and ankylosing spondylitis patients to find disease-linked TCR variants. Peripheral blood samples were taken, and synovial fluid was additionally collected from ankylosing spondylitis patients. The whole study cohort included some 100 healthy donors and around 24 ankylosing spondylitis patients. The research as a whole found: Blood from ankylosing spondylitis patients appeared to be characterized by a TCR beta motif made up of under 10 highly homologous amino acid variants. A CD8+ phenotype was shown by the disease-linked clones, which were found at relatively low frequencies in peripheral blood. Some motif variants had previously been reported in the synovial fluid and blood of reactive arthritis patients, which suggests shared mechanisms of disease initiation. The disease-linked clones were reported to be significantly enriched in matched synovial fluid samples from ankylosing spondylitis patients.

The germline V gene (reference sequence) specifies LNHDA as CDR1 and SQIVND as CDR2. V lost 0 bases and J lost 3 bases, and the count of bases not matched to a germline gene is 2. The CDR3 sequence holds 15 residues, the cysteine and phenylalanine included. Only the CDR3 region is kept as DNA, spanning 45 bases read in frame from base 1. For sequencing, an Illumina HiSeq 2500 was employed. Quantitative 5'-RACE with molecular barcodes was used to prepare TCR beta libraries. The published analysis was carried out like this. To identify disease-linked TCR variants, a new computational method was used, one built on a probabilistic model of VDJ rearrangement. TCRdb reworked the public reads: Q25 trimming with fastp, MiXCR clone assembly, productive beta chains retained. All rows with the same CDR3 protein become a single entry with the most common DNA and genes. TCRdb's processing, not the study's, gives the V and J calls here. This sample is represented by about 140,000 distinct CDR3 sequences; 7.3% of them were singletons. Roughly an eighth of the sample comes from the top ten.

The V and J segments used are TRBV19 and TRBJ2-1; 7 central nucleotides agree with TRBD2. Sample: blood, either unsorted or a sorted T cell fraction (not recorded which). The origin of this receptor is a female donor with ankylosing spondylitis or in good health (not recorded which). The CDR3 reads CASSIDSGGYNEQFF. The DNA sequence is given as TGTGCCAGTAGTATAGATTCGGGGGGCTACAATGAGCAGTTCTTC.